This entry lists 25 T cell receptor beta chains sequenced from one sample in a study of neurological immune-mediated disorders (dated by TCRdb to between 2019 and 2020). Libraries were prepared through 5' RACE. The sequencer was an Illumina HiSeq 2500. The public reads were reanalyzed by TCRdb: fastp trimming at Q25, MiXCR alignment, in-frame beta chains only. Entries that share a CDR3 protein sequence are merged under the most common genes and DNA. The sample table shows roughly 36,000 distinct CDR3 sequences, and approximately 3% are seen once. The ten most abundant clones make up around 7.7% of the sample. The sample's time point label, in plain terms: longitudinal time-point 1 (baseline). Input material: PBMCs. These receptors originate from a woman aged 55-70 years with multiple sclerosis.

This clonotype was detected ten times or more. The genes are TRBV6-6 and TRBJ2-7; D may be TRBD1 or TRBD2 (5 bases each). The V end was cut by 7 bases, the J end by 6 bases, with 19 bases between. The CDR3 has 14 amino acids. Looked up from germline, CDR1 is MNHNY and CDR2 is SVGAGI (reference sequence). CDR3 DNA sequence: TGTGCCAGCACCAAGACCGGGGCTAACCCCGAGCAGTACTTC. Its protein is CASTKTGANPEQYF.

This clonotype was recorded many times. V and J are TRBV7-8 and TRBJ1-5; D is unresolved. The CDR3 spans 14 residues. Trimming removed 8 bases from V and 1 base from J, with 12 bases in between. CDR1 and CDR2 from the germline V gene are SGHVS and FQNEAQ. CDR3 loop: CASSLYTSNQPQHF. CDR3 nucleotide sequence: TGTGCCAGCTCCCTTTACACGAGCAATCAGCCCCAGCATTTT.

This clonotype was counted only a few times. The gene calls are TRBV24-1 and TRBJ2-3; weak D call: TRBD2 (5 bases). V was pared by 11 bases and J by 3 bases, with 14 bases between. This CDR3 has 13 residues. Germline V gene data show CDR1 as KGHDR and CDR2 as SFDVKD. DNA of the CDR3: TGTGCCAACAATGAGAGGGCTACAGATACGCAGTATTTT. Its protein product is CANNERATDTQYF.

Many counts were recorded for this clonotype. The chain carries TRBV20-1 and TRBJ2-7; D assignment may be TRBD1 or TRBD2 (5 bases each). CDR1 DFQATT and CDR2 SNEGSKA come from the germline V gene (reference sequence). V lost 6 bases and J 3 bases, leaving 18 bases between the germline ends. CDR3 length: 14 residues. The chain's CDR3 is CSATSGTNLYEQYF. The CDR3 DNA sequence: TGCAGTGCGACATCCGGGACCAACCTCTACGAGCAGTACTTC.

This clonotype was observed at least ten times. The gene calls are TRBV12-3 or TRBV12-4 and TRBJ1-1; no clear D. This CDR3 has 13 residues. V was pared by 4 bases and J by 2 bases, with 8 bases between. In nucleotides, the CDR3 is TGTGCCAGCAGTTGGACCGACAACACTGAAGCTTTCTTT. Translating gives CASSWTDNTEAFF.

This clonotype was found many times. As DNA, the CDR3 is TGTGCCAGCAGTTTTAGGGGACTGTCCTCTGGGGCCAACGTCCTGACTTTC. Its protein is CASSFRGLSSGANVLTF. The chain recombines TRBV27 with TRBJ2-6, with D perhaps TRBD2 (6 bases). Germline values: CDR1 MNHEY, CDR2 SMNVEV (reference sequence). The CDR3 has 17 amino acids. Trimming removed 3 bases at V and 0 bases at J, with 12 bases between.

This clonotype occurred many times. CDR3 nucleotides: TGCAGTGCCCCGATAATGACTGAAGCTTTCTTT. Its translation is CSAPIMTEAFF. This chain joins TRBV20-1 and TRBJ1-1; D is unresolved. CDR1 and CDR2 (germline): DFQATT, SNEGSKA (reference sequence). V dropped 6 bases and J dropped 5 bases, with 10 bases sitting between them. CDR3 length: 11 amino acids.

The sample holds many counts of this clonotype. A single base separates this from a much larger clone, so it may be a read error. The chain joins TRBV5-1 to TRBJ2-5, with no clear D. The CDR3 sequence is 13 residues long. CDR1 is SGHRS, CDR2 YFSETQ, per germline. The DNA of the CDR3 is TGCGCCAGCAGCTTAAGGTACCAAGGGACCCAGTACTTC. Translated: CASSLRYQGTQYF. The variable domain in full, with the rest retrieved from reference TRBV5-1 and TRBJ2-5, is KAGVTQTPRYLIKTRGQQVTLSCSPISGHRSVSWYQQTPGQGLQFLFEYFSETQRNKGNFPGRFSGRQFSNSRSEMNVSTLELGDSALYLCASSLRYQGTQYFGPGTRLLVL.

This clonotype has a count of ten or more. The rearrangement uses TRBV3-1 and TRBJ2-7, with a weak D call TRBD1 (6 bases). V was cut by 3 bases and J by 3 bases, with 18 bases left in between. The CDR3 is 16 residues long. CDR1 is LGHDT, CDR2 YNNKEL, per germline (reference sequence). The CDR3 coding sequence is TGTGCCAGCAGCCACCCCGGGACACCTAATTTCTACGAGCAGTACTTC. The encoded protein is CASSHPGTPNFYEQYF.

CDR3 loop: CASSLTTTGYGYTF. The CDR3 DNA sequence: TGCGCCAGCAGCCTTACCACGACAGGCTATGGCTACACCTTC. The genes are TRBV5-1 and TRBJ1-2; possible D gene TRBD1, 6 bases. V was shortened by 4 bases and J by 4 bases, with 14 bases between the two germline ends. Germline values: CDR1 SGHRS, CDR2 YFSETQ. The CDR3 covers 14 residues.

This clonotype was counted at least ten times. V usage is TRBV12-3 or TRBV12-4 and J usage is TRBJ1-2; D remains ambiguous. The length of the CDR3 is 14 residues. Trimming took 6 bases from V and 7 from J, leaving 18 bases between them. The CDR3 is CASSPDRASSGYTF. The CDR3 DNA is TGTGCCAGCAGCCCCGACCGCGCCTCTTCTGGCTACACCTTC.

The chain recombines TRBV20-1 with TRBJ1-2; 10 bases line up with TRBD1. The CDR3 spans 13 residues. Germline values: CDR1 DFQATT, CDR2 SNEGSKA (reference sequence). Trimming took 8 bases from V and 0 from J; bases not matched to a gene: 3. CDR3 sequence: CSSGQGANYGYTF. DNA for the CDR3: TGCAGTTCAGGACAGGGGGCTAACTATGGCTACACCTTC.

This clonotype was counted ten times or more. The rearrangement links TRBV29-1 to TRBJ1-2; D call uncertain. This CDR3 spans 12 amino acids. V lost 7 bases and J lost 4, with 13 bases in between. CDR1 and CDR2 (germline): SQVTM, ANQGSEA. The CDR3 DNA reads TGCAGCGCTGGACCCAAGGGCTATGGCTACACCTTC. This translates into CSAGPKGYGYTF. The entire variable domain, with the rest obtained from reference TRBV29-1 and TRBJ1-2, is as follows: SAVISQKPSRDICQRGTSLTIQCQVDSQVTMMFWYRQQPGQSLTLIATANQGSEATYESGFVIDKFPISRPNLTFSTLTVSNMSPEDSSIYLCSAGPKGYGYTFGSGTRLTVV.

This clonotype was counted ten times or more. CDR3 nucleotides: TGTGCCAGCAGTTTACGGATCAGCGGGGGAACCACCGGGGAGCTGTTTTTT. It codes for CASSLRISGGTTGELFF. This chain uses TRBV12-3 or TRBV12-4 with TRBJ2-2; TRBD2 matches at 8 bases. CDR3 length: 17 amino acids. The V gene end was trimmed by 2 bases and the J gene end by 4 bases; junction bases not matched to a gene: 9.

This clonotype showed up just a few times. This chain links TRBV20-1 with TRBJ2-3; no definite D call. This CDR3 has 11 amino acids. CDR1 and CDR2 (germline): DFQATT, SNEGSKA (reference sequence). Trimming took 5 bases from V and 2 from J, leaving 5 bases between them. The CDR3 protein is CSALYTDTQYF. Here the CDR3 DNA reads TGCAGTGCTCTCTACACAGATACGCAGTATTTT.

This clonotype appeared a few times. The chain uses TRBV12-3 or TRBV12-4 and TRBJ2-3; unclear D gene. The CDR3 loop spans 12 amino acids. Trimming stripped 2 bases from V and 3 bases from J, with 3 bases between. The CDR3 region is CASSLLTDTQYF. The CDR3 DNA follows: TGTGCCAGCAGTTTACTTACAGATACGCAGTATTTT.

This clonotype was found many times. The CDR3 DNA follows: TGTGCCACCTATACCAGGGATACCACTGAAGCTTTCTTT. Its translation is CATYTRDTTEAFF. This chain connects TRBV6-1 to TRBJ1-1; the D gene is possibly TRBD1 (5 bases). CDR1 and CDR2 (germline): MNHNS, SASEGT. V lost 10 bases to trimming and J lost 4 bases, with 16 bases between them. The CDR3 totals 13 residues.

This clonotype was picked up many times. The chain carries TRBV20-1 and TRBJ1-4, with D maybe TRBD1 (5 bases). The ends were cut back, 5 bases at V and 4 bases at J, with 8 bases in the middle. Per germline, CDR1 DFQATT and CDR2 SNEGSKA (reference sequence). The CDR3 sequence is 12 residues long. The CDR3 here is CSAGDYNEKLFF. DNA for the CDR3: TGCAGTGCTGGGGACTATAATGAAAAACTGTTTTTT.

Ten or more counts support this clonotype. This chain connects TRBV7-8 to TRBJ2-2; TRBD2 agrees at 10 bases. V lost 4 bases to trimming and J lost 7 bases; unmatched junction nucleotides: 9. Germline V gene data show CDR1 as SGHVS and CDR2 as FQNEAQ. This CDR3 spans 16 amino acids. CDR3 region: CASSSLASGGGGELFF. CDR3 nucleotides: TGTGCCAGCAGCTCCCTGGCTAGCGGGGGCGGCGGGGAGCTGTTTTTT.

This clonotype appeared many times. V gene TRBV20-1 combines with J gene TRBJ1-5, with D uncertain. Germline CDR1 reads DFQATT; CDR2 reads SNEGSKA (reference sequence). The CDR3 consists of 13 residues. Deletions cut 3 bases from V and 5 bases from J, with 11 bases between. In DNA form, the CDR3 reads TGCAGTGCTAGGGACCGCCCAGATCAGCCCCAGCATTTT. It yields the protein CSARDRPDQPQHF.

This clonotype was seen many times. V is TRBV28 and J is TRBJ1-2; weak D call: TRBD1 (5 bases). CDR3 length: 14 amino acids. Trimming left V 6 bases short and J 6 bases short, with 17 bases between. CDR1 and CDR2 from the germline V gene are MDHEN and SYDVKM. The CDR3 is CASRGRLLGDGYTF. The DNA for the CDR3 is TGTGCCAGCAGGGGTAGGTTGCTGGGGGATGGCTACACCTTC.

At least ten counts were recorded for this clonotype. The chain uses TRBV19 and TRBJ1-1; unclear D gene. V lost 4 bases, J lost 8 bases, and 14 bases lay in between. This CDR3 has 13 residues. Germline V gene data show CDR1 as LNHDA and CDR2 as SQIVND (reference sequence). The CDR3, as DNA: TGTGCCAGTAGTACACCCGCGCGCGGGGAAGCTTTCTTT. Protein product: CASSTPARGEAFF.

This clonotype showed up many times. This chain joins TRBV5-1 and TRBJ1-3; D might be TRBD1 (6 bases). The CDR3 extends over 16 amino acids. V was clipped by 0 bases and J by 2 bases, with 12 bases between them. Germline loops: CDR1 SGHRS, CDR2 YFSETQ. The DNA for the CDR3 is TGCGCCAGCAGCTTGGCCCTCGGGACAACTGGAAACACCATATATTTT. Translation: CASSLALGTTGNTIYF. Full variable domain (outside the CDR3, taken from reference TRBV5-1 and TRBJ1-3): KAGVTQTPRYLIKTRGQQVTLSCSPISGHRSVSWYQQTPGQGLQFLFEYFSETQRNKGNFPGRFSGRQFSNSRSEMNVSTLELGDSALYLCASSLALGTTGNTIYFGEGSWLTVV.

The sample holds a few counts of this clonotype. The chain couples TRBV5-1 to TRBJ2-7, with D possibly being TRBD2 (6 bases). The germline V gene encodes CDR1 SGHRS and CDR2 YFSETQ. Trimming left V 0 bases short and J 1 base short, with 14 bases between. This CDR3 comprises 16 residues. CDR3 DNA: TGCGCCAGCAGCTTGGCGTCCGGGAGTAGGTCCTACGAGCAGTACTTC. This gives the protein CASSLASGSRSYEQYF. Using reference TRBV5-1 and TRBJ2-7 for the parts outside the CDR3, the full variable domain is KAGVTQTPRYLIKTRGQQVTLSCSPISGHRSVSWYQQTPGQGLQFLFEYFSETQRNKGNFPGRFSGRQFSNSRSEMNVSTLELGDSALYLCASSLASGSRSYEQYFGPGTRLTVT.

This clonotype has ten or more counts. This rearrangement joins TRBV10-3 to TRBJ1-1; 7 nucleotides agree with TRBD1. The CDR3 is 13 residues long. CDR1 and CDR2 (germline): ENHRY, SYGVKD. V trimming: 8 bases; J trimming: 3 bases; junction bases outside the gene matches: 6. CDR3 residues: CAIADRVDTEAFF. The CDR3, as DNA: TGTGCCATCGCTGACAGGGTTGACACTGAAGCTTTCTTT.